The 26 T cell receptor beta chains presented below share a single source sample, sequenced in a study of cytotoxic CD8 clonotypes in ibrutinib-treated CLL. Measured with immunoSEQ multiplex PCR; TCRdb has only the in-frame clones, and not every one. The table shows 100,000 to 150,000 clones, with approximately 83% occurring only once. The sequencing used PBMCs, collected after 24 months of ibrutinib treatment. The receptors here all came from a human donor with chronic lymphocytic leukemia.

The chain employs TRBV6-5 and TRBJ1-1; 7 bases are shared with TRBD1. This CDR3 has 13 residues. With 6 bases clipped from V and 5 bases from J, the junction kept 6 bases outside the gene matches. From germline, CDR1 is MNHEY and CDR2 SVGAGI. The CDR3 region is CASSPTGRTEAFF. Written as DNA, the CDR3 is TGTGCCAGCAGCCCGACAGGGAGGACTGAAGCTTTCTTT.

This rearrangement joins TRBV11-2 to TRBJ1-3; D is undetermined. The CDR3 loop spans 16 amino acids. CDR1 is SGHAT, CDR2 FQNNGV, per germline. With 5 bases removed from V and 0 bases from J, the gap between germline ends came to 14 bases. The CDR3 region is CASSTPRRSSGNTIYF. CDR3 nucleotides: TGTGCCAGCAGCACCCCACGCCGGAGCTCTGGAAACACCATATATTTT.

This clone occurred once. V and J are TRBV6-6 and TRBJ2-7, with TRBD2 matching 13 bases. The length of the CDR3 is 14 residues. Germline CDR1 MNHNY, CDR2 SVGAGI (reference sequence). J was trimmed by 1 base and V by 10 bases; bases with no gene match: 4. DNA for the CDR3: TGTGCCACCCAGGGACTAGCGGGATCCTACGAGCAGTACTTC. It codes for CATQGLAGSYEQYF.

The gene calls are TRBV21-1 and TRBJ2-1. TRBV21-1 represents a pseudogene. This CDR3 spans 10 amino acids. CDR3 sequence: CASRFNEQFF. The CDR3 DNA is TGTGCCAGCAGGTTCAATGAGCAGTTCTTC.

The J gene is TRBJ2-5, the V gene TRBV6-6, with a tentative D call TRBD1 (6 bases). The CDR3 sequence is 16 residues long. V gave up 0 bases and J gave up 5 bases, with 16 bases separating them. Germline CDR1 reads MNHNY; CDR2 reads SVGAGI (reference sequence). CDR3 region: CASSYSTRGLGETQYF. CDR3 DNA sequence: TGTGCCAGCAGTTACTCGACCAGGGGTCTTGGGGAGACCCAGTACTTC.

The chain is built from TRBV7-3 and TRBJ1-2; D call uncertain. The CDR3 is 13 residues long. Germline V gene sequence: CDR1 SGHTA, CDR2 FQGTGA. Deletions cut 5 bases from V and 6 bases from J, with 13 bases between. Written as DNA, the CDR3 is TGTGCCAGCAGCCCGCGCCCGGGCCATGGCTACACCTTC. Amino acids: CASSPRPGHGYTF. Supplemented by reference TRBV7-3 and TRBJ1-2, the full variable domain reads GAGVSQTPSNKVTEKGKYVELRCDPISGHTALYWYRQSLGQGPEFLIYFQGTGAADDSGLPNDRFFAVRPEGSVSTLKIQRTERGDSAVYLCASSPRPGHGYTFGSGTRLTVV.

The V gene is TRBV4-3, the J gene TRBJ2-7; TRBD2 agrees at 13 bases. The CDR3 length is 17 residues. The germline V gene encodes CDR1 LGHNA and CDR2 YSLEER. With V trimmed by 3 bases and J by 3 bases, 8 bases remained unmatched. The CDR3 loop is CASSQVWTSGSRYEQYF. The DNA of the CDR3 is TGCGCCAGCAGCCAGGTTTGGACTAGCGGGAGTCGCTACGAGCAGTACTTC.

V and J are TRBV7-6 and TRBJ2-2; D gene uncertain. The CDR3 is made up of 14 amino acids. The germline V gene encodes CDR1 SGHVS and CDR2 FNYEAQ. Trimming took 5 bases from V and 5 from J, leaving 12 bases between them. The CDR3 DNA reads TGTGCCAGCAGCAAATTTTGGGAAACCGGGGAGCTGTTTTTT. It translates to CASSKFWETGELFF.

CDR3 loop: CASSQEAGPISYNEQFF. Here the CDR3 DNA reads TGTGCCAGCAGCCAAGAGGCAGGGCCGATATCCTACAATGAGCAGTTCTTC. This chain links TRBV14 with TRBJ2-1, with a tentative D call TRBD1 (5 bases). Germline V lookup: CDR1 SGHDN, CDR2 FVKESK. V was clipped by 0 bases and J by 1 base, with 13 bases between them. CDR3 length: 17 amino acids.

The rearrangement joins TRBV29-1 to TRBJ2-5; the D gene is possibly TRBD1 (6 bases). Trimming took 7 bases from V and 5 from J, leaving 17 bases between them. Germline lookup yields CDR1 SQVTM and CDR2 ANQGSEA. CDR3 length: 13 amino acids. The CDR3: CSAWDIRFETQYF. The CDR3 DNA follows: TGCAGCGCTTGGGACATTAGGTTTGAGACCCAGTACTTC.

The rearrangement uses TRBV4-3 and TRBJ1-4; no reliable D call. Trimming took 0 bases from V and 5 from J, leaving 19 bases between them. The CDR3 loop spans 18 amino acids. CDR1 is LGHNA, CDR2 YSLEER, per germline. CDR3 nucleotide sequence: TGCGCCAGCAGCCAAGATCACGTCGGCACAGCACAGAATGAAAAACTGTTTTTT. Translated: CASSQDHVGTAQNEKLFF.

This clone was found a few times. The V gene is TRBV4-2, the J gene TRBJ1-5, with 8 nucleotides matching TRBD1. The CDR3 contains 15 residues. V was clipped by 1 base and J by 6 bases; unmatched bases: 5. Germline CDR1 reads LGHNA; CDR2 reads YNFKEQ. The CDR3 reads CASSQVSQGAQPQHF. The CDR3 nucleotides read TGTGCCAGCAGCCAAGTGTCCCAGGGGGCTCAGCCCCAGCATTTT.

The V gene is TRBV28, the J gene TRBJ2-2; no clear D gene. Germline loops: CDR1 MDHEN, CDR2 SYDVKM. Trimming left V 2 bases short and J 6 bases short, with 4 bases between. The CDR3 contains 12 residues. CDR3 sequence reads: CASSLQAGELFF. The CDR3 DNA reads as TGTGCCAGCAGTTTACAGGCCGGGGAGCTGTTTTTT.

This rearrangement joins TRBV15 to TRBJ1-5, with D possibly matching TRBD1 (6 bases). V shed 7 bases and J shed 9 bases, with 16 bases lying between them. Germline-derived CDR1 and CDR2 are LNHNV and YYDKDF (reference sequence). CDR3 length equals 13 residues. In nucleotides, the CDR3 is TGTGCCACCAACCGGGAGGGGGGAACGCCCCAGCATTTT. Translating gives CATNREGGTPQHF.

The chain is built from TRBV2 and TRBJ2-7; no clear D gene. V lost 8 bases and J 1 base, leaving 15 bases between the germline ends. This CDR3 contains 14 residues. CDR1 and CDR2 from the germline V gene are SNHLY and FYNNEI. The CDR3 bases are TGTGCCAGCTGGGAAGGAGATTTTTCCTACGAGCAGTACTTC. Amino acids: CASWEGDFSYEQYF.

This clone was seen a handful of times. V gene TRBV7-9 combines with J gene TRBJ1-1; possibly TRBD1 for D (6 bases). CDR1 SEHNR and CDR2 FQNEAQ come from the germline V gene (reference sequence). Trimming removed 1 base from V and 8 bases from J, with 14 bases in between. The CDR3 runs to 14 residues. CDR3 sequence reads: CASSLEQRQDEAFF. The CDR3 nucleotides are TGTGCCAGCAGCTTAGAGCAGAGACAGGACGAAGCTTTCTTT.

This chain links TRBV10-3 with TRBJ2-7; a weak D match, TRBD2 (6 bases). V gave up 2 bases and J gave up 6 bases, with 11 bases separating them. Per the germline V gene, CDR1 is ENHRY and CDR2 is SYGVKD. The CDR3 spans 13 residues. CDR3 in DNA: TGTGCCATCAGTGAGAAGACTAGGGGCGAGCAGTACTTC. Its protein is CAISEKTRGEQYF.

CDR3 nucleotide sequence: TGTGCCAGCACCCTAGGAGGGGGCAACTCCTACGAGCAGTACTTC. Its translation is CASTLGGGNSYEQYF. This chain links TRBV6-1 with TRBJ2-7, with D possibly matching TRBD1 (7 bases). V lost 7 bases, J lost 0 bases, and 16 bases lay in between. The CDR3 is 15 residues long. Germline V gene lookup returns CDR1 MNHNS and CDR2 SASEGT.

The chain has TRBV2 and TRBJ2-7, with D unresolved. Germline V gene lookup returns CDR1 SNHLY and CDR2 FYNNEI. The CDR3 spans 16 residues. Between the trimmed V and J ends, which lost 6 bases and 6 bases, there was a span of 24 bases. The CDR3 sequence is CASSHSLNRMDSEQYF. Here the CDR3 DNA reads TGTGCCAGCAGCCATAGCCTGAACAGAATGGATAGCGAGCAGTACTTC.

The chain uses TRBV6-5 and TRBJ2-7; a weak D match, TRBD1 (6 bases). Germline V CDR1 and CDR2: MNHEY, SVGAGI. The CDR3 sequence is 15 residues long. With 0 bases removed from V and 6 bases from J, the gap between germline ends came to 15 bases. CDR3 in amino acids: CASSYSGTGSFEQYF. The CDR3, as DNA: TGTGCCAGCAGTTACTCGGGAACAGGGTCGTTCGAGCAGTACTTC.

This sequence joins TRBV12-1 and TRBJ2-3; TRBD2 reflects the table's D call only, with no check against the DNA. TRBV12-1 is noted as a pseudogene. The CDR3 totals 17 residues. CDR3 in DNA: TGTGCCAGCAGCGATTTTCCAGGACTAGCGGGATCGGATACGCAGTATTTT. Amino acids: CASSDFPGLAGSDTQYF.

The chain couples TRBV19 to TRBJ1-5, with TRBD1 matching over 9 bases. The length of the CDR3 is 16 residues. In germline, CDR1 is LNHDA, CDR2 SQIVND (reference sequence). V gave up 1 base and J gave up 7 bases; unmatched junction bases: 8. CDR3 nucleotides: TGTGCCAGTAGTATAGTATATCGGGACAGGGAACAGCCCCAGCATTTT. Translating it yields CASSIVYRDREQPQHF.

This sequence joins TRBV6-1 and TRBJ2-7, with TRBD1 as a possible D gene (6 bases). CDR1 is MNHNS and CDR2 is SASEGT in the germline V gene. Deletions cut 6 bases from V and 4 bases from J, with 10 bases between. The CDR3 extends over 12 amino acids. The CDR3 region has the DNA TGTGCCAGCAGCCTACAGGGTTACGAGCAGTACTTC. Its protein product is CASSLQGYEQYF.

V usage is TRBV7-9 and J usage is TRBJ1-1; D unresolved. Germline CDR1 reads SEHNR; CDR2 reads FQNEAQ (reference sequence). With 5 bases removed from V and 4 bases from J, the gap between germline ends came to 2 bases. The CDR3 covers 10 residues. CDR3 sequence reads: CASSGTEAFF. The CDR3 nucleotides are TGTGCCAGCAGCGGCACTGAAGCTTTCTTT.

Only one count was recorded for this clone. This chain's CDR3 is CASSFGGTEAFF. CDR3 bases: TGTGCCAGCAGCTTCGGGGGAACTGAAGCTTTCTTT. The gene calls are TRBV5-4 and TRBJ1-1, with a possible D match to TRBD1 (5 bases). V shed 2 bases and J shed 5 bases, with 7 bases lying between them. This CDR3 has 12 amino acids. Germline V lookup: CDR1 SGHNT, CDR2 YYREEE (reference sequence).

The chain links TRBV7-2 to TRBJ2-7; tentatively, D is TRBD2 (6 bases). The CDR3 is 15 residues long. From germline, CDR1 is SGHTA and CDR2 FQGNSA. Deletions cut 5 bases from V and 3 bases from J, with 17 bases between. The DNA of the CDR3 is TGTGCCAGCAGCCGGAACCTGGGACTTATCTACGAGCAGTACTTC. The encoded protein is CASSRNLGLIYEQYF.